This T cell receptor beta chain was identified in a study of T-cell reconstitution after alpha-beta-depleted transplantation in children. A few counts support this clonotype. Its antigen is still unknown. Notes on the study in general: Surviving thymic progenitors and recipient T cells were the source of high TCRbeta diversity at day 60 in some patients. T-cell numbers and diversity, one year after transplant, stemmed largely from T cells that were newly produced.

V lost 1 base to trimming and J lost 3 bases, with 6 bases between them. Germline V CDR1 and CDR2: SGHVS, FQNEAQ. The CDR3 extends over 14 amino acids. As it was prepared, the TCRbeta library received unique molecular identifiers. TCRdb fed the PCR reads into MiXCR, producing one record per CDR3 protein. The table lists around 300,000 distinct CDR3 sequences, roughly 7.8% of them singletons. This specimen was peripheral blood, taken 360 days after TCRalphabeta/CD19-depleted stem cell transplant. The TCR sequence derives from a female patient between 2 and 15 years old who had a stem cell transplant for Fanconi anemia, so the T cells may come from the graft donor. The chain couples TRBV7-8 to TRBJ1-4; D is unresolved. The CDR3 reads CASSLESSNEKLFF. Here the CDR3 DNA reads TGTGCCAGCAGCTTAGAGTCTTCTAATGAAAAACTGTTTTTT. The full variable domain, with the rest looked up from reference TRBV7-8 and TRBJ1-4, is GAGVSQSPRYKVAKRGQDVALRCDPISGHVSLFWYQQALGQGPEFLTYFQNEAQLDKSGLPSDRFFAERPEGSVSTLKIQRTQQEDSAVYLCASSLESSNEKLFFGSGTQLSVL.